One and the same sample provided the 30 T cell receptor beta chains below, sequenced in a study of regulatory T cells in long-lasting Graves disease. Noted time point: newly diagnosed GD, antithyroid drugs for less than 3 months. Researchers made the TCR library from RNA that was extracted from PBMCs. For TCR beta, libraries came from iRepertoire HTBI primers and Arm-PCR of CDR3 regions. A single record per CDR3 protein comes from TCRdb applying MiXCR to the multiplex PCR reads. The sample lists under 700,000 distinct CDR3 sequences, approximately 16% occurring once. The same sample was also used in a study of T cells in Graves' hyperthyroidism and ophthalmopathy.

The sequenced sample was peripheral blood mononuclear cells (PBMCs), obtained at new diagnosis, from a patient treated with antithyroid drugs. The receptor source for this set is a woman aged 40 to 65 with Graves disease.

This clonotype was seen just once. A clone one base away is much larger, so this may be a read error. This chain connects TRBV6-1 to TRBJ2-3, with D perhaps TRBD1 (6 bases). The end of the DNA aligns better with TRBJ2-1, so the J call may be wrong. CDR3 size: 13 residues. Germline loops: CDR1 MNHNS, CDR2 SASEGT. CDR3 loop: CASSPGSDSEQFF. In DNA, the CDR3 is TGTGCCAGCAGTCCGGGATCGGACAGTGAGCAGTTCTTC.

The V gene is TRBV7-9, the J gene TRBJ2-3; D not resolved. From germline, CDR1 is SEHNR and CDR2 FQNEAQ (reference sequence). The CDR3 has 14 amino acids. V lost 1 base and J lost 2, with 7 bases in between. The CDR3 reads CASSLVQATDTQYF. In nucleotides, the CDR3 is TGTGCCAGCAGCTTAGTTCAGGCCACAGATACGCAGTATTTT.

This clonotype was found many times. This chain joins TRBV6-1 and TRBJ1-1; D might be TRBD1 (6 bases). V lost 6 bases to trimming and J lost 0 bases, with 14 bases between them. Germline V gives CDR1 MNHNS, CDR2 SASEGT. The CDR3 runs 15 residues. CDR3 coding DNA: TGTGCCAGCAGCAAGACAGGCCTATTGAACACTGAAGCTTTCTTT. Its protein product is CASSKTGLLNTEAFF.

This clonotype was counted at least ten times. This chain joins TRBV6-2 or TRBV6-3 and TRBJ1-2; D unclear. Germline V gives CDR1 MNHEY, CDR2 SVGEGT. CDR3 length equals 13 residues. The V end lost 3 bases, the J end lost 4 bases, and 9 bases lay between the germline ends. CDR3 nucleotides: TGTGCCAGCAGTTATGGGTCTGGCTATGGCTACACCTTC. Translated, it gives CASSYGSGYGYTF.

There are many counts of this clonotype. The rearrangement links TRBV3-1 to TRBJ2-5; D possibly corresponds to TRBD1 (6 bases). V was clipped by 3 bases and J by 4 bases, with 12 bases between them. Germline V lookup: CDR1 LGHDT, CDR2 YNNKEL (reference sequence). The CDR3 is 14 residues long. The CDR3 spells CASSQPLGGETQYF. The CDR3 coding sequence is TGTGCCAGCAGCCAGCCCTTAGGGGGAGAGACCCAGTACTTC.

As to this clonotype: The junction differs from germline at one of its ends, possibly a read error. The V and J genes are TRBV24-1 and TRBJ1-1; D unresolved. The CDR3 covers 13 residues. Germline V gene lookup returns CDR1 KGHDR and CDR2 SFDVKD. DNA of the CDR3: TGTGCCGCCAGTGTCGGCCGTAACACTGAAGCTTTCTTT. Translating gives CAASVGRNTEAFF.

The chain is built from TRBV29-1 and TRBJ1-2, with D hard to call. Trimming removed 1 base from V and 4 bases from J, with 10 bases in between. Per the germline V gene, CDR1 is SQVTM and CDR2 is ANQGSEA. The length of the CDR3 is 13 residues. The CDR3 nucleotides read TGCAGCGTTGAAGGGGATTTGTCCTATGGCTACACCTTC. Its translation is CSVEGDLSYGYTF. Full variable domain (remainder filled in from reference TRBV29-1 and TRBJ1-2): SAVISQKPSRDICQRGTSLTIQCQVDSQVTMMFWYRQQPGQSLTLIATANQGSEATYESGFVIDKFPISRPNLTFSTLTVSNMSPEDSSIYLCSVEGDLSYGYTFGSGTRLTVV.

As for this clonotype: A much larger clone differs from this one at a single base, so this may be a read error. The rearrangement links TRBV27 to TRBJ2-1; the match to TRBD1 covers 7 bases. The CDR3 totals 14 residues. Germline CDR1 is MNHEY and CDR2 is SMNVEV (reference sequence). Trimming took 4 bases from V and 3 from J; bases not matched to a gene: 3. This chain's CDR3 is CASSCTGDYNEQFF. The CDR3, as DNA: TGTGCCAGCAGTTGCACAGGGGACTACAATGAGCAGTTCTTC.

This clonotype was seen at least ten times. V gene TRBV12-3 or TRBV12-4 combines with J gene TRBJ1-2; D is unclear. CDR3 size: 13 residues. V lost 5 bases and J 5 bases, leaving 12 bases between the germline ends. The CDR3 DNA follows: TGTGCCAGCAGTCCCAATGGGTGGTATGGCTACACCTTC. This translates into CASSPNGWYGYTF.

This clonotype was seen at least ten times. The genes are TRBV6-1 and TRBJ2-3; no definite D call. Between the trimmed V and J ends, which lost 5 bases and 4 bases, there was a span of 7 bases. Looked up from germline, CDR1 is MNHNS and CDR2 is SASEGT. The CDR3 extends over 12 amino acids. The DNA of the CDR3 is TGTGCCAGCAGTCCCGTGTCAGATACGCAGTATTTT. Translating gives CASSPVSDTQYF.

This clonotype was seen only a few times. CDR3 region: CASSPRGTVLGVGELFF. DNA for the CDR3: TGCGCCAGCAGCCCTCGGGGGACAGTCCTCGGAGTCGGGGAGCTGTTTTTT. The V gene is TRBV4-1, the J gene TRBJ2-2; TRBD1 is a possible D gene (7 bases). Germline V gene lookup returns CDR1 MGHRA and CDR2 YSYEKL. Trimming shortened V by 4 bases and J by 7 bases, and 22 bases separated the two germline ends. This CDR3 has 17 residues.

This clonotype was counted many times. The CDR3 nucleotides read TGTGCCAGCAGCCAGAAAATAGGGGGCAGTCTGAACACTGAAGCTTTCTTT. It translates to CASSQKIGGSLNTEAFF. V usage is TRBV3-1 and J usage is TRBJ1-1; 7 bases align to TRBD1. V shed 3 bases, J shed 0 bases, and the junction held 10 bases outside the gene matches. Germline V CDR1 and CDR2: LGHDT, YNNKEL (reference sequence). CDR3 length: 17 amino acids.

This clonotype turned up a few times. This chain connects TRBV12-3 or TRBV12-4 to TRBJ1-1; perhaps TRBD1 as D (5 bases). Deletions cut 7 bases from V and 3 bases from J, with 21 bases between. The CDR3 length is 16 residues. The CDR3 sequence: CASIIIGDPSHTEAFF. CDR3 in DNA: TGTGCCAGCATCATTATAGGGGATCCCTCCCACACTGAAGCTTTCTTT.

V gene TRBV12-3 or TRBV12-4 combines with J gene TRBJ1-5; D is unclear. Trimming took off 1 base at V and 0 bases at J, with 10 bases between the two ends. The CDR3 covers 16 residues. CDR3 DNA: TGTGCCAGCAGTTTAGAGAGGCGGAATAGCAATCAGCCCCAGCATTTT. Encoded protein: CASSLERRNSNQPQHF.

CDR3 sequence reads: CAIRGQEFSYEQYF. CDR3 DNA: TGTGCCATCAGGGGACAGGAGTTTTCCTACGAGCAGTACTTC. This chain connects TRBV10-3 to TRBJ2-7, with 8 bases matching TRBD1. J was trimmed by 1 base and V by 6 bases; bases with no gene match: 5. Looked up from germline, CDR1 is ENHRY and CDR2 is SYGVKD. The CDR3 totals 14 residues.

This clonotype was counted a few times. The chain is built from TRBV2 and TRBJ2-3; 13 bases map to TRBD2. This CDR3 contains 19 residues. Losses at the gene ends were 3 bases for V and 0 bases for J; bases not matched to a gene: 9. From germline, CDR1 is SNHLY and CDR2 FYNNEI. CDR3 region: CASSEWRTSGGLSTDTQYF. CDR3 coding DNA: TGTGCCAGCAGTGAGTGGCGGACTAGCGGGGGCCTCAGCACAGATACGCAGTATTTT.

The V call is TRBV27, the J call TRBJ1-6; no reliable D call. This CDR3 region has 17 residues. V was pared by 5 bases and J by 0 bases, with 14 bases between. Per germline, CDR1 MNHEY and CDR2 SMNVEV (reference sequence). CDR3 sequence: CASSPDPTSSYNSPLHF. DNA for the CDR3: TGTGCCAGCAGTCCTGACCCGACCAGCTCCTATAATTCACCCCTCCACTTT.

This clonotype occurred a few times. The genes are TRBV11-3 and TRBJ2-1; TRBD1 is a possible D gene (5 bases). Looked up from germline, CDR1 is SGHNT and CDR2 is YENEEA. The CDR3 is made up of 13 amino acids. V was pared by 2 bases and J by 5 bases, with 7 bases between. The CDR3 sequence is CASSLPGNNEQFF. CDR3 sequence (DNA): TGTGCCAGCAGCTTACCAGGGAACAATGAGCAGTTCTTC.

This chain uses TRBV10-1 with TRBJ1-6; D is uncertain. Germline V lookup: CDR1 WNHNN, CDR2 SYGVQD (reference sequence). CDR3 size: 12 residues. Trimming took off 2 bases at V and 9 bases at J, with 5 bases between the two ends. CDR3 DNA: TGCGCCAGCAGTGAGGAGGCTTCACCCCTCCACTTT. It translates to CASSEEASPLHF.

At least ten counts were recorded for this clonotype. The chain carries TRBV28 and TRBJ1-3, with 8 bases fitting TRBD1. The CDR3 is made up of 16 amino acids. Looked up from germline, CDR1 is MDHEN and CDR2 is SYDVKM. V lost 6 bases to trimming and J lost 0 bases; unmatched junction nucleotides: 7. This chain's CDR3 is CASSGWTGSSGNTIYF. As DNA, the CDR3 is TGTGCCAGCAGCGGCTGGACAGGGAGCTCTGGAAACACCATATATTTT.

This clonotype was observed many times. The chain's CDR3 is CASTYKGGNTEAFF. The CDR3 DNA sequence: TGTGCCAGCACCTACAAAGGGGGGAACACTGAAGCTTTCTTT. The rearrangement uses TRBV11-2 and TRBJ1-1, with a weak D call TRBD1 (6 bases). Germline V lookup: CDR1 SGHAT, CDR2 FQNNGV. V lost 7 bases to trimming and J lost 1 base, with 13 bases between them. The CDR3 consists of 14 residues.

There are many counts of this clonotype. V gene TRBV11-2 combines with J gene TRBJ1-1; the D gene is possibly TRBD1 (5 bases). Per germline, CDR1 SGHAT and CDR2 FQNNGV. The ends were cut back, 6 bases at V and 5 bases at J, with 19 bases in the middle. The CDR3 covers 15 residues. The CDR3 nucleotides are TGTGCCAGCAGGTCCGATCCTGGGACCATTACTGAAGCTTTCTTT. Protein sequence: CASRSDPGTITEAFF.

This clonotype came up a few times. The V call is TRBV20-1, the J call TRBJ2-1; TRBD2 matches at 9 bases. There are 16 residues in the CDR3. Germline CDR1 and CDR2: DFQATT and SNEGSKA (reference sequence). V was clipped by 3 bases and J by 0 bases; unmatched bases: 6. The CDR3 sequence is CSARWLAGFSYNEQFF. CDR3 in DNA: TGCAGTGCTAGGTGGCTAGCGGGGTTCTCCTACAATGAGCAGTTCTTC.

This chain connects TRBV6-1 to TRBJ1-2, with D unresolved. Germline-derived CDR1 and CDR2 are MNHNS and SASEGT. This CDR3 comprises 13 residues. V lost 4 bases and J lost 7, with 13 bases in between. This CDR3 reads CASSAIFPGGYTF. The CDR3 coding sequence is TGTGCCAGCAGTGCAATTTTCCCGGGTGGCTACACCTTC.

The chain uses TRBV28 and TRBJ1-2; D is perhaps TRBD1 (6 bases). This CDR3 is built from 13 residues. V was cut by 4 bases and J by 5 bases, with 11 bases left in between. Germline CDR1 reads MDHEN; CDR2 reads SYDVKM. The CDR3 sequence: CASSSGQMYGYTF. CDR3 DNA sequence: TGTGCCAGCAGTTCCGGACAGATGTATGGCTACACCTTC.

This clonotype has at least ten counts. V usage is TRBV19 and J usage is TRBJ1-1; no firm D call. The CDR3 is made up of 13 amino acids. Between the trimmed V and J ends, which lost 9 bases and 2 bases, there was a span of 13 bases. Germline V gene lookup returns CDR1 LNHDA and CDR2 SQIVND (reference sequence). In nucleotides, the CDR3 is TGTGCCAGCGGACGGACCATTAACACTGAAGCTTTCTTT. It specifies CASGRTINTEAFF.

This clonotype was picked up many times. The chain carries TRBV6-1 and TRBJ2-5; TRBD2 aligns across 7 bases. The germline V gene has CDR1 MNHNS and CDR2 SASEGT. J was trimmed by 4 bases and V by 8 bases; bases with no gene match: 13. CDR3 length: 15 amino acids. The CDR3 reads CASESGLSSSETQYF. CDR3 nucleotide sequence: TGTGCCAGCGAGTCGGGACTAAGTAGCTCAGAGACCCAGTACTTC.

In this sample, this clonotype turned up many times. This chain links TRBV11-3 with TRBJ1-1, with unresolved D. V dropped 3 bases and J dropped 1 base, with 12 bases sitting between them. This CDR3 comprises 15 residues. Germline assignment: CDR1 SGHNT and CDR2 YENEEA. The CDR3 DNA sequence: TGTGCCAGCAGCTTCCCGGGTCTCGGGAACACTGAAGCTTTCTTT. Its translation: CASSFPGLGNTEAFF.

Ten or more counts support this clonotype. The chain has TRBV10-3 and TRBJ1-1; no clear D gene. The CDR3 length is 12 residues. Trimming left V 3 bases short and J 2 bases short, with 4 bases between. Germline V gene sequence: CDR1 ENHRY, CDR2 SYGVKD. CDR3 nucleotide sequence: TGTGCCATCAGTGACGACAACACTGAAGCTTTCTTT. It specifies CAISDDNTEAFF.

V gene TRBV19 combines with J gene TRBJ1-1, with 7 positions matching TRBD1. The germline gives CDR1 LNHDA, CDR2 SQIVND (reference sequence). This CDR3 region has 15 residues. V trimming: 8 bases; J trimming: 0 bases; junction bases outside the gene matches: 9. CDR3: CASGQGVSMNTEAFF. DNA of the CDR3: TGTGCCAGTGGCCAGGGGGTTTCTATGAACACTGAAGCTTTCTTT.